These 26 T cell receptor beta chains came from one sample sequenced in a study of blood T cell repertoires in COVID-19. Repertoires were generated with immunoSEQ multiplex PCR, while TCRdb's copy carries only in-frame clones and drops some. The sample yields approximately 310,000 clones, 89% seen once. Sequencing was carried out using PBMCs or T cells enriched from blood (not recorded which). These receptors originate from a man aged 55 to 70 who had recovered from COVID-19.

The chain recombines TRBV5-1 with TRBJ2-7, with D hard to call. The V end was cut by 5 bases, the J end by 3 bases, with 6 bases between. CDR3 length: 11 amino acids. Germline V gene sequence: CDR1 SGHRS, CDR2 YFSETQ. The CDR3 spells CASRFHYEQYF. DNA of the CDR3: TGCGCCAGCAGATTCCACTACGAGCAGTACTTC.

This chain links TRBV6-5 with TRBJ2-7, with 8 nucleotides matching TRBD2. The CDR3 length is 14 residues. CDR1 and CDR2 (germline): MNHEY, SVGAGI. After removal of 5 bases from V and 2 bases from J, the junction contained 5 bases not matched to a gene. This CDR3 reads CASSRSGTTYEQYF. The CDR3 bases are TGTGCCAGCAGTCGTAGCGGGACCACCTACGAGCAGTACTTC.

The J gene is TRBJ2-3, the V gene TRBV2; 7 bases map to TRBD1. CDR1 SNHLY and CDR2 FYNNEI come from the germline V gene. V lost 5 bases, J lost 3 bases, and 2 bases stayed unmatched. The CDR3 consists of 13 residues. The DNA for the CDR3 is TGTGCCAGCAGTCTGACAGGGACAGATACGCAGTATTTT. Amino acids: CASSLTGTDTQYF.

This sequence joins TRBV25-1 and TRBJ2-3; TRBD2 matches at 7 bases. V lost 2 bases, J lost 2 bases, and 7 bases stayed unmatched. The length of the CDR3 is 16 residues. Germline V lookup: CDR1 MGHDK, CDR2 SYGVNS. CDR3 residues: CASSEDPAGITDTQYF. CDR3 nucleotides: TGTGCCAGCAGTGAAGACCCAGCGGGGATCACAGATACGCAGTATTTT. Together with reference TRBV25-1 and TRBJ2-3, the CDR3 gives the full variable domain: EADIYQTPRYLVIGTGKKITLECSQTMGHDKMYWYQQDPGMELHLIHYSYGVNSTEKGDLSSESTVSRIRTEHFPLTLESARPSHTSQYLCASSEDPAGITDTQYFGPGTRLTVL.

The gene calls are TRBV2 and TRBJ1-1, with TRBD1 matching 7 bases. The CDR3 sequence is 14 residues long. J was trimmed by 2 bases and V by 4 bases; bases with no gene match: 4. Per the germline V gene, CDR1 is SNHLY and CDR2 is FYNNEI. This CDR3 reads CASSVTGTNTEAFF. For the CDR3, the DNA is TGTGCCAGCAGTGTGACAGGGACAAACACTGAAGCTTTCTTT.

The rearrangement joins TRBV28 to TRBJ1-2; D is perhaps TRBD1 (6 bases). Germline CDR1 MDHEN, CDR2 SYDVKM. The germline V and J ends were trimmed by 5 bases and 4 bases, with 11 bases remaining between them. The CDR3 extends over 13 amino acids. CDR3 sequence: CASSPRDIYGYTF. In DNA, the CDR3 is TGTGCCAGCAGTCCCCGGGACATCTATGGCTACACCTTC.

Regarding this clone: The junction differs from germline at one of its ends, possibly a read error. The rearrangement links TRBV11-2 to TRBJ1-2, with 7 bases aligning to TRBD1. CDR1 and CDR2 from the germline V gene are SGHAT and FQNNGV. The CDR3 has 14 residues. For the CDR3, the DNA is TGTGCCAGCAGCCTAGACAGGGATCCCTATGGCTACACCTTC. As protein: CASSLDRDPYGYTF.

The rearrangement links TRBV4-3 to TRBJ1-1; 9 bases fit TRBD1. After removal of 0 bases from V and 4 bases from J, the junction contained 6 bases not matched to a gene. This CDR3 region has 16 residues. Germline assignment: CDR1 LGHNA and CDR2 YSLEER. The CDR3 reads CASSQETGGFGTEAFF. The CDR3 DNA sequence: TGCGCCAGCAGCCAAGAAACAGGGGGCTTCGGCACTGAAGCTTTCTTT.

The chain combines TRBV6-1 with TRBJ2-7; a weak D match, TRBD1 (5 bases). Germline loops: CDR1 MNHNS, CDR2 SASEGT. The CDR3 covers 14 residues. V was trimmed by 1 base and J by 6 bases, leaving 13 bases between them. CDR3 sequence: CASSEGGKATEQYF. The DNA of the CDR3 is TGTGCCAGCAGTGAAGGGGGCAAAGCGACCGAGCAGTACTTC.

The V gene is TRBV9, the J gene TRBJ2-7; a possible D gene is TRBD2 (6 bases). The CDR3 loop spans 15 amino acids. The V and J ends lost 3 bases and 2 bases respectively, with 15 bases between them. Germline V gene sequence: CDR1 SGDLS, CDR2 YYNGEE. In DNA form, the CDR3 reads TGTGCCAGCAGCGCCCACGGACTATCCGCCTACGAGCAGTACTTC. Translation gives CASSAHGLSAYEQYF.

The chain links TRBV28 to TRBJ2-7; 12 positions agree with TRBD1. Germline V CDR1 and CDR2: MDHEN, SYDVKM. Unmatched junction bases numbered 7, after V lost 5 bases and J lost 5 bases. The CDR3 contains 15 residues. The CDR3 region has the DNA TGTGCCAGCAGTCCCGGGGGGACAGGGGGCAACGAGCAGTACTTC. It translates to CASSPGGTGGNEQYF.

The chain combines TRBV7-9 with TRBJ1-2; the match to TRBD1 covers 8 bases. The CDR3 has 15 amino acids. Germline V gives CDR1 SEHNR, CDR2 FQNEAQ (reference sequence). V was clipped by 4 bases and J by 2 bases; unmatched bases: 6. The CDR3 DNA reads TGTGCCAGCAGCTCACAGGGGGTTATGAACTATGGCTACACCTTC. Protein sequence: CASSSQGVMNYGYTF.

The V call is TRBV6-5, the J call TRBJ1-2; maybe TRBD1 (6 bases). CDR1 and CDR2 from the germline V gene are MNHEY and SVGAGI. Trimming left V 0 bases short and J 5 bases short, with 7 bases between. The CDR3 totals 13 residues. CDR3 sequence (DNA): TGTGCCAGCAGTTACTCGAGGGGGTATGGCTACACCTTC. Encoded protein: CASSYSRGYGYTF.

The V and J genes are TRBV28 and TRBJ2-3; 10 bases agree with TRBD1. There are 13 residues in the CDR3. Germline CDR1 is MDHEN and CDR2 is SYDVKM. J gave up 7 bases and V 7 bases, and 5 bases lay outside the gene matches. As DNA, the CDR3 is TGTGCCAGCACGAGGACAGGGGGAAATACGCAGTATTTT. It yields the protein CASTRTGGNTQYF.

This chain links TRBV28 with TRBJ1-6; the match to TRBD1 covers 10 bases. The junction had 5 bases not matched to a gene; V was cut back by 9 bases and J by 9 bases. Germline V lookup: CDR1 MDHEN, CDR2 SYDVKM. This CDR3 contains 13 residues. For the CDR3, the DNA is TGTGCCAGTAAGACAGGGGGCCCTTCACCCCTCCACTTT. Translation gives CASKTGGPSPLHF.

This clone was recorded once. This rearrangement joins TRBV7-2 to TRBJ2-7; 11 bases agree with TRBD1. Germline trimming cut 5 bases from V and 3 bases from J; bases unmatched to any gene: 9. CDR3 length: 16 amino acids. The germline gives CDR1 SGHTA, CDR2 FQGNSA. The CDR3 here is CASSPAGQGAYYEQYF. DNA of the CDR3: TGTGCCAGCAGCCCCGCCGGACAGGGGGCTTACTACGAGCAGTACTTC.

The chain uses TRBV9 and TRBJ2-1; 10 nucleotides agree with TRBD2. CDR1 is SGDLS, CDR2 YYNGEE, per germline. V was pared by 5 bases and J by 4 bases, with 6 bases of the junction left unmatched. The CDR3 length is 15 residues. The CDR3 DNA sequence: TGTGCCAGCAGTCGTAGCGGGGGGATTTACAATGAGCAGTTCTTC. Amino acids: CASSRSGGIYNEQFF.

This clone was seen only once. The V and J genes are TRBV9 and TRBJ1-4, with TRBD1 as a possible D gene (5 bases). The CDR3 is 15 residues long. V gave up 4 bases and J gave up 7 bases, with 17 bases separating them. The germline CDR1 and CDR2 sequences are SGDLS and YYNGEE. The CDR3 DNA follows: TGTGCCAGCAGCCCCTGGAAGGGGCAAGGTGAAAAACTGTTTTTT. This sequence encodes CASSPWKGQGEKLFF.

The chain links TRBV27 to TRBJ2-6, with D possibly matching TRBD1 (6 bases). The CDR3 length is 17 residues. The V end was cut by 6 bases, the J end by 0 bases, with 15 bases between. Germline V CDR1 and CDR2: MNHEY, SMNVEV (reference sequence). CDR3 sequence (DNA): TGTGCCAGCAGGACACAGGGCCTGGGCTCTGGGGCCAACGTCCTGACTTTC. It translates to CASRTQGLGSGANVLTF.

V gene TRBV4-1 combines with J gene TRBJ1-5; the D gene is possibly TRBD1 (6 bases). This CDR3 comprises 16 residues. Germline CDR1 and CDR2: MGHRA and YSYEKL. With 0 bases removed from V and 0 bases from J, the gap between germline ends came to 9 bases. The CDR3 sequence: CASSQDGTYSNQPQHF. The DNA of the CDR3 is TGCGCCAGCAGCCAAGATGGGACATATAGCAATCAGCCCCAGCATTTT.

The chain recombines TRBV6-5 with TRBJ2-1, with D possibly being TRBD2 (7 bases). V lost 4 bases, J lost 6 bases, and 19 bases lay in between. The length of the CDR3 is 16 residues. Per the germline V gene, CDR1 is MNHEY and CDR2 is SVGAGI. CDR3 residues: CASSFGGGSTGNEQFF. In DNA form, the CDR3 reads TGTGCCAGCAGTTTTGGGGGCGGGAGCACGGGCAATGAGCAGTTCTTC.

The V gene is TRBV4-2, the J gene TRBJ2-2, with 10 bases matching TRBD2. From germline, CDR1 is LGHNA and CDR2 YNFKEQ. With 0 bases clipped from V and 5 bases from J, the junction kept 9 bases outside the gene matches. The CDR3 is made up of 18 amino acids. CDR3 bases: TGTGCCAGCAGCCAAGAATCCCCCAGCGGGAGGGCAACCGGGGAGCTGTTTTTT. Translating it yields CASSQESPSGRATGELFF.

The chain combines TRBV19 with TRBJ1-2; TRBD1 might be the D (5 bases). V was shortened by 6 bases and J by 6 bases, with 20 bases between the two germline ends. In germline, CDR1 is LNHDA, CDR2 SQIVND (reference sequence). This CDR3 has 15 amino acids. As DNA, the CDR3 is TGTGCCAGTAGCAGTACAGGTAACGGTCGCCATGGCTACACCTTC. Encoded protein: CASSSTGNGRHGYTF.

The chain carries TRBV5-5 and TRBJ2-1, with D possibly matching TRBD2 (6 bases). CDR1 and CDR2 from the germline V gene are SGHKS and YYEKEE (reference sequence). This CDR3 has 15 residues. Trimming removed 0 bases at V and 6 bases at J, with 13 bases between. CDR3: CASSLAGTGGNEQFF. The DNA of the CDR3 is TGTGCCAGCAGCTTGGCCGGGACTGGGGGCAATGAGCAGTTCTTC.

The CDR3 region is CAISEVGQAAYEQYF. Here the CDR3 DNA reads TGTGCCATCAGTGAGGTAGGACAGGCCGCCTACGAGCAGTACTTC. The chain joins TRBV10-3 to TRBJ2-7, with TRBD1 identical over 7 bases. The CDR3 covers 15 residues. Germline values: CDR1 ENHRY, CDR2 SYGVKD. The V and J ends lost 2 bases and 2 bases, in that order; junction bases with no gene match: 6.

The chain joins TRBV5-6 to TRBJ1-5, with D unclear. The length of the CDR3 is 15 residues. CDR1 SGHDT and CDR2 YYEEEE come from the germline V gene. The V gene lost 0 bases and the J gene lost 6 bases, with 13 bases spanning the gap. CDR3 DNA sequence: TGTGCCAGCAGCTTGGGCAGGTTACAGCCTCAGCCCCAGCATTTT. It specifies CASSLGRLQPQPQHF.